This TCR beta chain is from a study of T-cell memory formation after mild COVID-19. The CDR3 sequence is 14 residues long. V was clipped by 6 bases and J by 4 bases, with 15 bases between them. Germline assignment: CDR1 MNHNS and CDR2 SASEGT. Notes on the study in general: A balance of CD4 and CD8 characterized clones contracting day 15 to 85, whereas later expanders leaned CD4+. Pre-infection memory harbored some responding clones, suggesting cross-reactive memory joined. Nothing showed for sure that second-wave clones peaking on day 37 were SARS-CoV-2 specific.

TCR alpha and TCR beta cDNA libraries carrying sample barcodes and UMIs were produced by 5'RACE using constant-segment primers. From the 5' RACE reads, TCRdb called clonotypes with MiXCR, one entry per CDR3 protein. Of about 12,000 distinct CDR3 sequences detected, about 14% appear once; the ten largest clones hold approximately 50%. This clonotype was observed a few times. What it recognizes is unknown. The chain employs TRBV6-1 and TRBJ1-1; D is uncertain. What was sequenced was PBMCs or a T cell subset sorted from them (not recorded which). The TCR originated in a man aged 18 to 29 who had mild COVID-19 (a few samples of this study predate the infection). Cell type and time point are not known. The DNA of the CDR3 is TGTGCCAGCAGGGACGGCGGGATGACCACTGAAGCTTTCTTT. Translating gives CASRDGGMTTEAFF.